The clone carrying this T cell receptor beta chain was observed at least ten times. Its target is not known. This sample stems from a study of T cells in Graves' hyperthyroidism and ophthalmopathy. Findings of the study overall: Progression to ophthalmopathy was predicted a median of roughly 6.5 months early.

The CDR3 has 12 amino acids. Between the trimmed V and J ends, which lost 9 bases and 6 bases, there was a span of 13 bases. Germline loops: CDR1 KGHDR, CDR2 SFDVKD. TCR beta CDR3 regions were amplified from RNA transcripts. First-round RT-PCR with HTBI primers amplified the TCR CDR3 region. TCRdb fed the multiplex PCR reads into MiXCR, producing one record per CDR3 protein. The sample lists fewer than 400,000 distinct CDR3 sequences; around a sixth were seen once. Pregnant or lactating patients were excluded, as were those with uncontrolled infection or other autoimmune disease. For the diagnoses, clinical symptoms, serum thyroxine and TRAb, thyroid ultrasound and orbital computed tomography were used. The blood sample was taken at first hyperthyroidism diagnosis, before any ophthalmopathy symptoms.

The genes are TRBV24-1 and TRBJ1-2; D is possibly TRBD1 (5 bases). The sequencing input was blood. The receptor comes from a young woman with Graves' hyperthyroidism that later progressed to Graves' ophthalmopathy. The CDR3 DNA is TGTGCCACCCGGGGACCCCTCGATGGCTACACCTTC. It is translated as CATRGPLDGYTF.